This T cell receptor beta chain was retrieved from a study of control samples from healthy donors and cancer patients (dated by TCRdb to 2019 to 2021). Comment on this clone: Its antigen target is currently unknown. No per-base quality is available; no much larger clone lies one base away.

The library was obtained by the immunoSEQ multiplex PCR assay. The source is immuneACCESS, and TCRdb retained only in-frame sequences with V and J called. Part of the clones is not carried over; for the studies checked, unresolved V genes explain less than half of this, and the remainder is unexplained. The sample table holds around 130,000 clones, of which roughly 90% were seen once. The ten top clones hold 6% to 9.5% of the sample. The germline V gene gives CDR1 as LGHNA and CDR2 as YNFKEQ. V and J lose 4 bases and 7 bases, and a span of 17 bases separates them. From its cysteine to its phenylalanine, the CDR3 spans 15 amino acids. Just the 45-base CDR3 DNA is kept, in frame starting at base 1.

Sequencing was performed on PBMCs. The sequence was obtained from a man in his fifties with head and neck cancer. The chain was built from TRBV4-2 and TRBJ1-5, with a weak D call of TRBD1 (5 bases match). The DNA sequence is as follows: TGTGCCAGCAGCCTACAGGCCAGGGCAGAGCAGCCCCAGCATTTT. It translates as CASSLQARAEQPQHF.